A selection of T cell receptor beta chains follows, all from one sample in a study of cytomegalovirus exposure and HLA in healthy donors. Here immunoSEQ multiplex PCR was the method, and the copy in TCRdb shows in-frame clones only, minus some. The sample includes 150,000 to 170,000 clones, 70% to 80% seen only once; the top ten take about 2%. What was sequenced was PBMCs. These receptor sequences come from a man aged 25 to 45 in good health and CMV-seronegative. Both conserved end residues are part of each CDR3. D genes are given only for firm matches. Size values are once, few and many counts, or a class for expanded clones, and some rows have none.

V gene	D gene	clone size	J gene	CDR3 DNA	CDR3 protein
TRBV5-1	TRBD1	NA	TRBJ2-1	TGCGCCAGCAGCCTAGACAGGGGTGCCTACAATGAGCAGTTCTTC	CASSLDRGAYNEQFF
TRBV7-2	TRBD1	NA	TRBJ2-7	TGTGCCAGCAGCTTATCAGGGGGCAGGACCTACGAGCAGTACTTC	CASSLSGGRTYEQYF
TRBV5-5	TRBD1	NA	TRBJ1-2	TGTGCCAGCAGCTTGACCCGACAGGGGACATATGGCTACACCTTC	CASSLTRQGTYGYTF
TRBV6-1	TRBD2	NA	TRBJ2-7	TGTGCCAGCGGGAGGGTCGAGCAGTACTTC	CASGRVEQYF
TRBV27	TRBD2	NA	TRBJ2-7	TGTGCCAGCAGTAGACTAGCGGGGGGGCCCGAGCAGTACTTC	CASSRLAGGPEQYF
TRBV25-1	NA	NA	TRBJ2-5	TGTGCCAGCAGTGAATTGGGCGGGTTGAGGGGAGGCGAGACCCAGTACTTC	CASSELGGLRGGETQYF
TRBV5-1	TRBD1	NA	TRBJ2-7	TGCGCCAGCAGCTTCTCACAGGGGGCCATCTACGAGCAGTACTTC	CASSFSQGAIYEQYF
TRBV7-9	NA	NA	TRBJ2-5	TGTGGGGTCCGGGTTGCGGAGACCCAGTACTTC	CGVRVAETQYF
TRBV4-3	NA	NA	TRBJ1-5	TGCGCCAGCAGCCGGACTACCAATCAGCCCCAGCATTTT	CASSRTTNQPQHF
TRBV7-2	NA	NA	TRBJ1-5	TGTGCCAGCAGCTTACAGCGGACAGTAAATCAGCCCCAGCATTTT	CASSLQRTVNQPQHF
TRBV4-3	TRBD1	NA	TRBJ2-7	TGCGCCAGCAGTCCTTTAGGGACAGACGAGCAGTACTTC	CASSPLGTDEQYF
TRBV6-5	TRBD1	few	TRBJ1-1	TGTGCCAGCAGTTCGGGACAGGGAACCACTGAAGCTTTCTTT	CASSSGQGTTEAFF
TRBV2	TRBD1	NA	TRBJ2-3	TGTGCCAGCAGGACCCGGACAGGGGGCGCGAATACGCAGTATTTT	CASRTRTGGANTQYF
TRBV30	TRBD1	NA	TRBJ1-1	TGTGCCTGGAGTGGGGGGACAGGTGTTTCCTGTGAAGCTTTCTTT	CAWSGGTGVSCEAFF
TRBV19	NA	NA	TRBJ1-1	TGTGCCAGTAGTATTCGCGGCCCGGGACAAAGATTGAACACTGAAGCTTTCTTT	CASSIRGPGQRLNTEAFF
TRBV5-5	TRBD1	NA	TRBJ2-5	TGTGCCAGCAGCCCACAGGGGAGAGAGACCCAGTACTTC	CASSPQGRETQYF
TRBV19	TRBD1	NA	TRBJ1-5	TGTGCCAGTAGTATGACAGGGGGTAATCAGCCCCAGCATTTT	CASSMTGGNQPQHF
TRBV4-3	TRBD1	NA	TRBJ2-2	TGCGCCAGCAGCCAAGACAGGGGGCATCCACAAGAGGAGCTGTTTTTT	CASSQDRGHPQEELFF
TRBV4-2	TRBD1	NA	TRBJ2-6	TGTGCCAGCAGCCAAGAAGGGACAGGGGCTGGGGCCAACGTCCTGACTTTC	CASSQEGTGAGANVLTF
TRBV28	NA	NA	TRBJ1-5	TGTGCCAGCAGTTTGGAGGGATCGCTCTGGAATTTT	CASSLEGSLWNF
TRBV27	TRBD1	NA	TRBJ2-2	TGTGCCAGCAGTCGAATTGGGACAGTGGGCCCCGGGGAGCTGTTTTTT	CASSRIGTVGPGELFF
TRBV10-3	TRBD1	NA	TRBJ1-5	TGTGCCATCAGGGACAGGGCCAATCAGCCCCAGCATTTT	CAIRDRANQPQHF
TRBV5-1	TRBD2	NA	TRBJ2-5	TGCGCCAGCAGGGTCACGGCGGGGGAAGAGACCCAGTACTTC	CASRVTAGEETQYF